Listed here are 2 T cell receptor beta chains from one sample, sequenced in a study of a mutant IDH1 vaccine in newly diagnosed glioma. The method was immunoSEQ multiplex PCR; TCRdb's version includes in-frame clones alone and lacks a portion of them. The sample holds under 40,000 clones, approximately 89% seen once. Antigens of these TCRs are unknown. Indicated time point: week 47, end of study. It was 300 ug of mutant IDH1 20-mer peptide that made up each vaccine dose, given with topical imiquimod. The material sequenced was PBMCs, taken from a glioma patient whose treatment included an IDH1 peptide vaccine. The receptors stem from a man aged 35 to 55 with glioma.

This chain uses TRBV28 with TRBJ1-1; tentative D call: TRBD1 (5 bases). V was cut by 8 bases and J by 6 bases, with 13 bases left in between. The CDR3 extends over 12 amino acids. Looked up from germline, CDR1 is MDHEN and CDR2 is SYDVKM. CDR3 bases: TGTGCCAGCGAGGGGTTTGTCTCTGAAGCTTTCTTT. Residues: CASEGFVSEAFF.

V usage is TRBV28 and J usage is TRBJ2-1, with D perhaps given as TRBD1 or TRBD2 (5 bases each). Germline V gene data show CDR1 as MDHEN and CDR2 as SYDVKM. V was clipped by 6 bases and J by 5 bases, with 26 bases between them. This CDR3 comprises 18 residues. This CDR3 reads CASRPITLRGPRDNEQFF. Written as DNA, the CDR3 is TGTGCCAGCAGGCCTATCACCTTGAGGGGACCGCGGGACAATGAGCAGTTCTTC.